Listed below are T cell receptor beta chains from one sample, sequenced in a study of shared clonotypes between healthy human individuals. TCRdb's table, derived via immunoSEQ multiplex PCR, lists solely in-frame clones and lacks some. This table holds some 2 million clones, roughly 94% found once. Material: naive CD8+ T cells sorted from blood. These receptors were obtained from a man aged 18 to 30 in good health. Each CDR3 is given with its conserved first and last residue. A D gene is named only where the DNA matches it firmly. Size tells how often a clone was seen (once, few, many) or the class of an expanded clone, and some rows leave it out.

v_gene: TRBV6-5
len: 14
abundance: .
d_gene: .
j_gene: TRBJ2-5
CDR3aa: CASSYRGVTETQYF
CDR3nt: TGTGCCAGCAGTTATAGGGGAGTGACCGAGACCCAGTACTTC

v_gene: TRBV6-5
len: 14
abundance: .
d_gene: .
j_gene: TRBJ2-7
CDR3aa: CASSVGQGATKYYF
CDR3nt: .

v_gene: TRBV2
len: 15
abundance: .
d_gene: TRBD2
j_gene: TRBJ2-5
CDR3aa: CASIGGGEGRGTQYF
CDR3nt: TGTGCCAGCATCGGCGGGGGGGAAGGAAGAGGGACCCAGTACTTC

v_gene: TRBV13
len: 18
abundance: .
d_gene: TRBD2
j_gene: TRBJ2-1
CDR3aa: CASSLVTSGGHSYNEQFF
CDR3nt: TGTGCCAGCAGCTTAGTTACTAGCGGGGGCCACTCCTACAATGAGCAGTTCTTC

v_gene: TRBV27
len: 16
abundance: .
d_gene: TRBD2
j_gene: TRBJ2-1
CDR3aa: CASRLTSASSYNEQFF
CDR3nt: TGTGCCAGCAGATTGACTAGCGCGAGCTCCTACAATGAGCAGTTCTTC

v_gene: TRBV6-5
len: 14
abundance: .
d_gene: .
j_gene: TRBJ1-3
CDR3aa: CASSYGSSGNTIYF
CDR3nt: TGTGCCAGCAGTTATGGCAGCTCTGGAAACACCATATATTTT

v_gene: TRBV5-4
len: 14
abundance: .
d_gene: .
j_gene: TRBJ1-1
CDR3aa: CASRTGGSNTEAFF
CDR3nt: TGTGCCAGCAGAACCGGGGGTTCGAACACTGAAGCTTTCTTT

v_gene: TRBV9
len: 11
abundance: .
d_gene: .
j_gene: TRBJ2-1
CDR3aa: CASSVSNEQFF
CDR3nt: TGTGCCAGCAGCGTCAGCAATGAGCAGTTCTTC

v_gene: TRBV11-2
len: 13
abundance: .
d_gene: .
j_gene: TRBJ2-7
CDR3aa: CASSFGGDYEQYF
CDR3nt: TGTGCCAGCAGCTTCGGTGGGGATTACGAGCAGTACTTC

v_gene: TRBV2
len: 15
abundance: .
d_gene: .
j_gene: TRBJ2-2
CDR3aa: CASTKTPPGTGELFF
CDR3nt: TGTGCCAGCACCAAAACCCCACCTGGCACCGGGGAGCTGTTTTTT

v_gene: TRBV9
len: 16
abundance: .
d_gene: .
j_gene: TRBJ2-7
CDR3aa: CASSVDLGGEFYEQYF
CDR3nt: TGTGCCAGCAGCGTAGATCTGGGCGGGGAGTTCTACGAGCAGTACTTC

v_gene: TRBV9
len: 11
abundance: .
d_gene: .
j_gene: TRBJ1-6
CDR3aa: CASGNGWPLHF
CDR3nt: TGTGCCAGCGGGAACGGGTGGCCCCTCCACTTT

v_gene: TRBV19
len: 14
abundance: .
d_gene: .
j_gene: TRBJ1-1
CDR3aa: CASSIGKGYTEAFF
CDR3nt: TGTGCCAGTAGTATAGGGAAAGGATACACTGAAGCTTTCTTT

v_gene: TRBV11-2
len: 15
abundance: .
d_gene: TRBD1
j_gene: TRBJ2-7
CDR3aa: CASSWPGTGSYEQYF
CDR3nt: TGTGCCAGCAGCTGGCCCGGGACAGGATCCTACGAGCAGTACTTC

v_gene: TRBV4-1
len: 14
abundance: .
d_gene: .
j_gene: TRBJ2-7
CDR3aa: CASSQDEVGYEQYF
CDR3nt: TGCGCCAGCAGCCAAGATGAGGTGGGCTACGAGCAGTACTTC

v_gene: TRBV4-3
len: 14
abundance: .
d_gene: TRBD1
j_gene: TRBJ2-7
CDR3aa: CASSQYRGTYEQYF
CDR3nt: TGCGCCAGCAGCCAATACAGGGGAACCTACGAGCAGTACTTC

v_gene: TRBV5-4
len: 14
abundance: .
d_gene: .
j_gene: TRBJ2-5
CDR3aa: CASSRDRYQETQYF
CDR3nt: TGTGCCAGCAGCCGGGACCGCTACCAAGAGACCCAGTACTTC

v_gene: TRBV27
len: 14
abundance: .
d_gene: TRBD2
j_gene: TRBJ2-1
CDR3aa: CASSQTSDYNEQFF
CDR3nt: TGTGCCAGCAGTCAGACTAGCGACTACAATGAGCAGTTCTTC

v_gene: TRBV5-8
len: 14
abundance: .
d_gene: .
j_gene: TRBJ2-3
CDR3aa: CASRPGPDGDTQYF
CDR3nt: TGTGCCAGCAGGCCCGGACCAGACGGAGATACGCAGTATTTT

v_gene: TRBV27
len: 15
abundance: .
d_gene: .
j_gene: TRBJ2-1
CDR3aa: CASSSRTGIYNEQFF
CDR3nt: TGTGCCAGCAGTTCTAGAACAGGGATTTACAATGAGCAGTTCTTC

v_gene: TRBV11-2
len: 12
abundance: .
d_gene: .
j_gene: TRBJ2-7
CDR3aa: CASSDTSYEQYF
CDR3nt: TGTGCCAGCAGCGACACGTCCTACGAGCAGTACTTC

v_gene: TRBV6-5
len: 14
abundance: .
d_gene: .
j_gene: TRBJ2-7
CDR3aa: CASSSPQGPHEQYF
CDR3nt: TGTGCCAGCAGTTCCCCACAGGGTCCCCACGAGCAGTACTTC

v_gene: TRBV2
len: 16
abundance: .
d_gene: TRBD1
j_gene: TRBJ2-4
CDR3aa: CASLHRDRAAKNIQYF
CDR3nt: TGTGCCAGCCTACACCGGGACAGGGCAGCCAAAAACATTCAGTACTTC

v_gene: TRBV27
len: 19
abundance: .
d_gene: .
j_gene: TRBJ2-7
CDR3aa: CASSFLPPRAWSGSYEQYF
CDR3nt: TGTGCCAGCAGTTTCCTACCCCCCAGGGCGTGGTCGGGCTCCTACGAGCAGTACTTC

v_gene: TRBV11-2
len: 16
abundance: .
d_gene: TRBD1
j_gene: TRBJ1-3
CDR3aa: CASRSPGQSSGNTIYF
CDR3nt: TGTGCCAGCAGGTCGCCGGGACAGAGCTCTGGAAACACCATATATTTT

v_gene: TRBV12-2
len: 15
abundance: .
d_gene: .
j_gene: TRBJ2-7
CDR3aa: CASRFRAGIGYEQYF
CDR3nt: TGTGCAAGTCGCTTCAGGGCGGGGATCGGGTACGAGCAGTACTTC

v_gene: TRBV27
len: 16
abundance: .
d_gene: .
j_gene: TRBJ2-7
CDR3aa: CASSTTGPHSSYEQYF
CDR3nt: TGTGCCAGCAGTACGACCGGACCCCACAGCTCCTACGAGCAGTACTTC

v_gene: TRBV29-1
len: 13
abundance: .
d_gene: TRBD2
j_gene: TRBJ2-7
CDR3aa: CSVEAGGHDEQYF
CDR3nt: TGCAGCGTGGAGGCGGGAGGGCACGACGAGCAGTACTTC

v_gene: TRBV4-1
len: 15
abundance: .
d_gene: .
j_gene: TRBJ2-7
CDR3aa: CASSKQWGQREEQYF
CDR3nt: TGCGCCAGCAGCAAACAATGGGGGCAGCGTGAGGAGCAGTACTTC

v_gene: TRBV6-1
len: 13
abundance: .
d_gene: TRBD1
j_gene: TRBJ1-2
CDR3aa: CASSETGVDGYTF
CDR3nt: TGTGCCAGCAGTGAGACAGGGGTCGATGGCTACACCTTC

v_gene: TRBV30
len: 17
abundance: .
d_gene: .
j_gene: TRBJ1-1
CDR3aa: CAWIIPVWAGLGTEAFF
CDR3nt: TGTGCCTGGATAATCCCCGTCTGGGCAGGGCTGGGGACTGAAGCTTTCTTT

v_gene: TRBV4-1
len: 15
abundance: .
d_gene: TRBD1
j_gene: TRBJ2-7
CDR3aa: CASSQKEGGYNEQYF
CDR3nt: TGCGCCAGCAGCCAAAAAGAAGGGGGCTACAACGAGCAGTACTTC

v_gene: TRBV6-6
len: 14
abundance: .
d_gene: .
j_gene: TRBJ1-6
CDR3aa: CASSYSGDNSPLHF
CDR3nt: TGTGCCAGCAGTTACTCGGGGGATAATTCACCCCTCCACTTT

v_gene: TRBV30
len: 14
abundance: .
d_gene: TRBD2
j_gene: TRBJ2-7
CDR3aa: CAWDLTSGLRGQYF
CDR3nt: TGTGCCTGGGATTTGACTAGCGGTCTACGCGGGCAGTACTTC

v_gene: TRBV13
len: 13
abundance: .
d_gene: .
j_gene: TRBJ2-2
CDR3aa: CASSFQATGELFF
CDR3nt: TGTGCCAGCAGCTTCCAGGCCACCGGGGAGCTGTTTTTT

v_gene: TRBV30
len: 13
abundance: .
d_gene: .
j_gene: TRBJ2-5
CDR3aa: CAWSLQGQETQYF
CDR3nt: TGTGCCTGGAGTCTCCAGGGCCAAGAGACCCAGTACTTC

v_gene: TRBV18
len: 15
abundance: .
d_gene: TRBD1
j_gene: TRBJ2-2
CDR3aa: CASSRDRDSSGELFF
CDR3nt: TGTGCCAGCTCAAGGGACAGGGATTCCTCCGGGGAGCTGTTTTTT

v_gene: TRBV7-9
len: 15
abundance: .
d_gene: .
j_gene: TRBJ2-5
CDR3aa: CASSSIDLAQETQYF
CDR3nt: TGTGCCAGCAGCTCGATCGACCTAGCCCAAGAGACCCAGTACTTC

v_gene: TRBV15
len: 16
abundance: .
d_gene: .
j_gene: TRBJ2-5
CDR3aa: CATSSTSRSKGETQYF
CDR3nt: TGTGCCACCAGCAGCACTAGCAGATCGAAGGGAGAGACCCAGTACTTC

v_gene: TRBV19
len: 12
abundance: few
d_gene: .
j_gene: TRBJ2-7
CDR3aa: CASSIVGYEQYF
CDR3nt: TGTGCCAGTAGTATCGTGGGGTACGAGCAGTACTTC

v_gene: TRBV28
len: 13
abundance: .
d_gene: TRBD1
j_gene: TRBJ2-3
CDR3aa: CAINRGSTDTQYF
CDR3nt: TGTGCCATCAACAGGGGTAGCACAGATACGCAGTATTTT

v_gene: TRBV2
len: 18
abundance: .
d_gene: .
j_gene: TRBJ2-5
CDR3aa: CASSDESGLAVTQETQYF
CDR3nt: TGTGCCAGCAGTGATGAATCGGGCTTAGCGGTAACTCAAGAGACCCAGTACTTC

v_gene: TRBV30
len: 14
abundance: .
d_gene: .
j_gene: TRBJ2-7
CDR3aa: CAWSPAGLAYEQYF
CDR3nt: TGTGCCTGGAGCCCTGCGGGTTTGGCCTACGAGCAGTACTTC

v_gene: TRBV2
len: 14
abundance: .
d_gene: .
j_gene: TRBJ1-2
CDR3aa: CASSEGGWDYGYTF
CDR3nt: TGTGCCAGCAGTGAAGGGGGTTGGGACTATGGCTACACCTTC

v_gene: TRBV10-3
len: 14
abundance: .
d_gene: .
j_gene: TRBJ2-2
CDR3aa: CAIPEGGNTGELFF
CDR3nt: TGTGCCATTCCTGAGGGGGGGAACACCGGGGAGCTGTTTTTT

v_gene: TRBV5-4
len: 15
abundance: .
d_gene: .
j_gene: TRBJ2-1
CDR3aa: CASSPDSTVYNEQFF
CDR3nt: TGTGCCAGCAGTCCAGACAGTACTGTTTACAATGAGCAGTTCTTC

v_gene: TRBV7-9
len: 12
abundance: .
d_gene: .
j_gene: TRBJ1-2
CDR3aa: CASSSTPYGYTF
CDR3nt: TGTGCCAGCAGCTCTACCCCCTATGGCTACACCTTC

v_gene: TRBV28
len: 15
abundance: .
d_gene: .
j_gene: TRBJ2-7
CDR3aa: CASSFRHFPSYEQYF
CDR3nt: TGTGCCAGCAGTTTCCGACACTTTCCCTCCTACGAGCAGTACTTC

v_gene: TRBV5-4
len: 19
abundance: .
d_gene: TRBD2
j_gene: TRBJ2-6
CDR3aa: CASSSRGGKLPSGANVLTF
CDR3nt: TGTGCCAGCAGCTCCCGGGGGGGAAAGCTTCCCTCTGGGGCCAACGTCCTGACTTTC

v_gene: TRBV11-2
len: 17
abundance: .
d_gene: TRBD2
j_gene: TRBJ2-7
CDR3aa: CASSHTTSPGGALEQYF
CDR3nt: TGTGCCAGCAGCCATACGACTAGCCCTGGTGGGGCCCTCGAGCAGTACTTC

v_gene: TRBV6-5
len: 13
abundance: .
d_gene: .
j_gene: TRBJ1-1
CDR3aa: CASSYDANTEAFF
CDR3nt: TGTGCCAGCAGTTACGACGCGAACACTGAAGCTTTCTTT

v_gene: TRBV28
len: 13
abundance: .
d_gene: .
j_gene: TRBJ2-7
CDR3aa: CASSLTPSYEQYF
CDR3nt: TGTGCCAGCAGTTTAACTCCGTCCTACGAGCAGTACTTC

v_gene: TRBV5-5
len: 13
abundance: .
d_gene: TRBD1
j_gene: TRBJ1-2
CDR3aa: CASSWDSDPGYTF
CDR3nt: TGTGCCAGCAGCTGGGACAGTGATCCCGGCTACACCTTC